This T cell receptor beta chain was observed in a study of T-cell reconstitution after alpha-beta-depleted transplantation in children. Library preparation (for TCRbeta) was performed with unique molecular identifiers. TCRdb re-derived calls from the PCR reads in MiXCR, one entry per CDR3 protein. The sample comprises almost 500,000 distinct CDR3 sequences, under 12% of which are singletons, and around 2% rests with the top ten. Many counts were recorded for this clonotype. V gave up 1 base and J gave up 1 base, with 15 bases separating them. The CDR3 is made up of 16 amino acids. Per the germline V gene, CDR1 is SGHRS and CDR2 is YFSETQ.

The V call is TRBV5-1, the J call TRBJ2-7; D could derive from TRBD1 or TRBD2 (5 bases each). This sequence was found in a child aged 2 to 10 with inherited bone marrow failure, due to receive a stem cell transplant. The sequenced sample was PBMCs, obtained before TCRalphabeta/CD19-depleted stem cell transplant. The CDR3 sequence is CASSLTSGSVSYEQYF. Written as DNA, the CDR3 is TGCGCCAGCAGCTTGACATCAGGGAGTGTGTCCTACGAGCAGTACTTC.